This entry describes one T cell receptor beta chain. The V gene end was trimmed by 4 bases and the J gene end by 3 bases; junction bases not matched to a gene: 8. Germline V lookup: CDR1 SGHTA, CDR2 FQGNSA. The CDR3 is made up of 16 amino acids. This specimen comes from a study of blood T cells in healthy people across ages. The authors ran a second PCR of roughly 6 to 12 cycles using a sample-barcoded 5' primer and a J-beta primer mix. One entry per CDR3 protein results from TCRdb running MiXCR on the 5' RACE reads. Found here are about 1,500,000 distinct CDR3 sequences, roughly 30% of them singletons; the top ten hold more than 6%.

The gene calls are TRBV7-2 and TRBJ2-2, with 7 bases identical to TRBD2. The material sequenced was blood. This sequence was found in a woman between 25 and 40 years old in good health. The CDR3 loop is CASSWGLLWDTGELFF. CDR3 nucleotides: TGTGCCAGCAGCTGGGGACTACTATGGGACACCGGGGAGCTGTTTTTT.